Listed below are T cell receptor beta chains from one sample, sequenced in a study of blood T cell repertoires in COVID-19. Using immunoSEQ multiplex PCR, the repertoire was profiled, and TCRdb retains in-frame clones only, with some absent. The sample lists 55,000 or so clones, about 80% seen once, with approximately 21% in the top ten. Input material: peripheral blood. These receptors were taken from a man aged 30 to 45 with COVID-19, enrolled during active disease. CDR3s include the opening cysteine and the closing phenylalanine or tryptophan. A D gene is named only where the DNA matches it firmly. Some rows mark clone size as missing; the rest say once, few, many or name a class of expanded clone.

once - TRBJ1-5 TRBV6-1 TGTGCCAGCAGTGAAGGATCGGGGGGAGGTAATCAGCCCCAGCATTTT CASSEGSGGGNQPQHF
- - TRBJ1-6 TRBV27 TGTGCCAGCAGTTTACTGGGGGGTTCCTATAATTCACCCCTCCACTTT CASSLLGGSYNSPLHF
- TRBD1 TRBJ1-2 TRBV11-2 TGTGCCAGCAGCGGGACAGGGAGGAGGTATGGCTACACCTTC CASSGTGRRYGYTF
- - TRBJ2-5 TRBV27 TGTGCCAGCAGTCCTTTTTTTTTCCAAGAGACCCAGTACTTC CASSPFFFQETQYF
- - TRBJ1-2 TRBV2 TGTGCCAGCGGGGAGGGCCAACGAGGCCGGAGCTATGGCTACACCTTC CASGEGQRGRSYGYTF
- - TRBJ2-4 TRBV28 TGTGCCAGTTCCGGGACTGGGTTAAACATTCAGTACTTC CASSGTGLNIQYF
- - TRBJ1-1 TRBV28 TGTGCCAGCAGTTTGACAGGGAACACTGAAGCTTTCTTT CASSLTGNTEAFF
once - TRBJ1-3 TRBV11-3 TGTGCCAGCAGCGGCCGCGGTGGAAACACCATATATTTT CASSGRGGNTIYF
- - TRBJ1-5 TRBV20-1 TGCAGTGCTAGTGGAGTTGATCAGCCCCAGCATTTT CSASGVDQPQHF
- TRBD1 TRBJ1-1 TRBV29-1 TGCAGCTACAACCCCACAGGGGGGAACACTGAAGCTTTCTTT CSYNPTGGNTEAFF
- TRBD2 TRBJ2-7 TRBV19 TGTGCCAGTAGTCCCTTTAGCGGGGGACCCTCTTGGCAGTACTTC CASSPFSGGPSWQYF
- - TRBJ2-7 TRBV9 TGTGCCAGCAGCGGCTACAGGTCCTCCTACGAGCAGTACTTC CASSGYRSSYEQYF
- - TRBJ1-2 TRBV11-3 TGTGCCAGCAGCTTACAGGGTGATGGCTACACCTTC CASSLQGDGYTF
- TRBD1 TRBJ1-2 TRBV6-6 TGTGCCATCGAGGAGGGGACAGGACTTAATGGCTACACCTTC CAIEEGTGLNGYTF
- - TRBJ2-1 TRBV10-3 TGTGCCATCAGTCAGGGTGGCAATGAGCAGTTCTTC CAISQGGNEQFF
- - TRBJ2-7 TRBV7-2 TGTGCCAGCAGCTTAATCCCCGGCCAGGCCTACGAGCAGTACTTC CASSLIPGQAYEQYF
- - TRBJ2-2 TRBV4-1 TGCGCCAGCAGCCAAGAACCTGGGACAACGAACACCGGGGAGCTGTTTTTT CASSQEPGTTNTGELFF
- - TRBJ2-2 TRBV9 TGTGCCAGCAGCGCCTGGGACTCACCTACCGGGGAGCTGTTTTTT CASSAWDSPTGELFF
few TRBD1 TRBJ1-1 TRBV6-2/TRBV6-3 TGTGCCAGCAGTTCAGGATCCGGGACAGGAGTCACTGAAGCTTTCTTT CASSSGSGTGVTEAFF
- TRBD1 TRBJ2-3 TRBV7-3 TGTGCCAGCCAGCCCACAGGGGGCACAGATACGCAGTATTTT CASQPTGGTDTQYF
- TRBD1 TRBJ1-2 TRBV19 TGTGCCAGTAGTCCTCGGGACAGAGGTGGCTACACCTTC CASSPRDRGGYTF
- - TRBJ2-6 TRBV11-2 TGTGCCAGCAGCCCGCCATATCGAACTTGGTCTGGGGCCAACGTCCTGACTTTC CASSPPYRTWSGANVLTF
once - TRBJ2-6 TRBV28 TGTGCCAGCAGAGCCGGGACTTCTGGGGCCAACGTCCTGACTTTC CASRAGTSGANVLTF
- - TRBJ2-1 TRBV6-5 TGTGCCAGCAGTCGCTCAGGTCTGGACTACAATGAGCAGTTCTTC CASSRSGLDYNEQFF
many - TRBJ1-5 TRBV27 TGTGCCAGCAGTCGCACCTATAGCAATCAGCCCCAGCATTTT CASSRTYSNQPQHF
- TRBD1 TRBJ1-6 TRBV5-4 TGTGCCAGCAGTTCCGGGACAGATAATTCACCCCTCCACTTT CASSSGTDNSPLHF
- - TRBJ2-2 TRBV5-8 TGTGCCAGCAGCTTTCTCGCAGGGGGGACCGGGGAGCTGTTTTTT CASSFLAGGTGELFF
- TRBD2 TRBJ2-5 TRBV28 TGTGCCAGCAGTTCCTTAGCGGGGGGCTCGTACCAAGAGACCCAGTACTTC CASSSLAGGSYQETQYF
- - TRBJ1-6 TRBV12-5 TGTGCTAGTGGTTCCCTGACAGGTTCACCCCTCCACTTT CASGSLTGSPLHF
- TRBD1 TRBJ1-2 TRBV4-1 TGCGCCAGCAGCCTTATAGGACAGGGCTATGGCTACACCTTC CASSLIGQGYGYTF
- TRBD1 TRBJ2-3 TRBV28 TGTGCCAGCAGTTTAGCCGGGACAGGGGAAGGTACGCAGTATTTT CASSLAGTGEGTQYF
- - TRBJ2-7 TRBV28 TGTGCCAGCAGTTTAGTCGGGATAGGGTGGTACGAGCAGTACTTC CASSLVGIGWYEQYF
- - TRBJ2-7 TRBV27 TGTGCCAGCAGTTTATCCCCACAGGGATCCTACGAGCAGTACTTC CASSLSPQGSYEQYF
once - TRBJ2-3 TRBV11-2 TGTGCCAGCAGTATAACATGGCGATCTAGCGCAGATACGCAGTATTTT CASSITWRSSADTQYF
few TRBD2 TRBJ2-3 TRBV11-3 TGTGCCAGCAGCACGCGGGAGGGCCGCGACACAGATACGCAGTATTTT CASSTREGRDTDTQYF
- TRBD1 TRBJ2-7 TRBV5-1 TGCGCCAGCAGCCGTCGGACAGGGGGCAAGGAGGGCGAGCAGTACTTC CASSRRTGGKEGEQYF
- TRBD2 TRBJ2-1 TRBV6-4 TGTGCCAGCAGTGTCGGAGCGGGGGGGGATGAGCAGTTCTTC CASSVGAGGDEQFF
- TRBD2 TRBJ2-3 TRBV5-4 TGTGCCAGCAGCTCCAAGACTAGCGGCAGCACAGATACGCAGTATTTT CASSSKTSGSTDTQYF
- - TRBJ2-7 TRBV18 TGTGCCAGCTCAAAGGACTTAGGCCGGGATGGGTACGAGCAGTACTTC CASSKDLGRDGYEQYF